This note documents a single T cell receptor beta chain sequence. Its antigen remains unknown. The data are from a study of beta chain features in type 1 diabetes. Of the isolated RNA, all was reverse transcribed, and so the sequenced material was expressed TCRB transcripts. Sequencing used immunoSEQ multiplex PCR; TCRdb keeps in-frame clones, though not all of them. Of 300,000 to 450,000 clones listed, 10% to 15% are singletons. Broader study findings: Reduced insertions and increased deletions marked VDJ junctions in type 1 diabetes patients. The naive, central memory and Treg TCRB repertoires of patients appeared to be more similar to one another than those of healthy donors. Whether TCRB rearrangement is influenced by HLA type went unresolved here. TCRB CDR3 length was moderately but significantly reduced in all four CD4+ subsets of Type 1 diabetes patients.

The CDR3 is 16 amino acids. Germline V gives CDR1 LGHNA, CDR2 YNFKEQ. V was cut by 0 bases and J by 6 bases, with 16 bases left in between. The sample consisted of naive CD4+ T cells from blood. The TCR originated in a woman aged 18 to 35 with type 1 diabetes. The genes are TRBV4-2 and TRBJ2-3; the D gene is possibly TRBD1 (7 bases). CDR3 amino acids: CASSQEAGRTGDTQYF. The CDR3 DNA reads TGTGCCAGCAGCCAAGAGGCAGGGAGGACAGGTGATACGCAGTATTTT.